These 10 T cell receptor beta chains share one sample of origin, sequenced in a study of blood T cell repertoires in COVID-19. TCRdb's table, derived via immunoSEQ multiplex PCR, lists solely in-frame clones and lacks some. The data hold fewer than 350,000 clones, with approximately 92% observed a single time. Sequencing was performed on peripheral blood. The origin of the receptors is a woman younger than 45 with COVID-19, enrolled during active disease.

This clone has just one count. The chain recombines TRBV7-2 with TRBJ1-2; weak D call: TRBD1 (5 bases). V was shortened by 4 bases and J by 8 bases, with 17 bases between the two germline ends. Germline V gene sequence: CDR1 SGHTA, CDR2 FQGNSA. CDR3 length: 14 residues. In DNA form, the CDR3 reads TGTGCCAGCAGCTCCTCAGCAGGGTGGGAAGGCTACACCTTC. It encodes CASSSSAGWEGYTF. The whole variable domain, remainder taken from reference TRBV7-2 and TRBJ1-2, is GAGVSQSPSNKVTEKGKDVELRCDPISGHTALYWYRQSLGQGLEFLIYFQGNSAPDKSGLPSDRFSAERTGGSVSTLTIQRTQQEDSAVYLCASSSSAGWEGYTFGSGTRLTVV.

The chain joins TRBV4-1 to TRBJ2-7, with D possibly TRBD1 on 6 matching bases. Trimming cost V 1 base and J 1 base, with 17 bases left between them. Germline V CDR1 and CDR2: MGHRA, YSYEKL. There are 17 residues in the CDR3. The CDR3 loop is CASSQGRLGTRSYEQYF. Written as DNA, the CDR3 is TGCGCCAGCAGCCAAGGCCGGTTGGGGACACGGTCCTACGAGCAGTACTTC.

This chain links TRBV7-8 with TRBJ1-5, with 8 bases lining up with TRBD1. V lost 3 bases and J lost 6; bases outside the gene matches: 1. The CDR3 is 13 residues long. The germline V gene has CDR1 SGHVS and CDR2 FQNEAQ. CDR3 sequence: CASSLDRVQPQHF. CDR3 nucleotide sequence: TGTGCCAGCAGCTTGGACAGGGTTCAGCCCCAGCATTTT.

The gene calls are TRBV20-1 and TRBJ1-6; possibly TRBD1 for D (6 bases). Germline loops: CDR1 DFQATT, CDR2 SNEGSKA (reference sequence). Trimming shortened V by 3 bases and J by 7 bases, and 16 bases separated the two germline ends. There are 15 residues in the CDR3. As DNA, the CDR3 is TGCAGTGCTAGTCGCGGGGGCAAAGGAAATTCACCCCTCCACTTT. Amino acids: CSASRGGKGNSPLHF.

The genes are TRBV6-6 and TRBJ1-2; 7 nucleotides line up with TRBD1. J lost 7 bases, V lost 2 bases, and 10 bases had no gene match. This CDR3 has 15 residues. Germline V gene sequence: CDR1 MNHNY, CDR2 SVGAGI (reference sequence). CDR3 DNA sequence: TGTGCCAGCAGTTACCCGCAGGGGGACCCCTTTGGCTACACCTTC. Translated, it gives CASSYPQGDPFGYTF.

This chain connects TRBV2 to TRBJ2-1; 10 bases line up with TRBD2. The CDR3 totals 17 residues. V dropped 2 bases and J dropped 0; count of bases not matched to a gene: 4. Germline V gene sequence: CDR1 SNHLY, CDR2 FYNNEI. CDR3 nucleotide sequence: TGTGCCAGCAGTGAATTTAGCGGGAGGCCCTCCTACAATGAGCAGTTCTTC. Translated: CASSEFSGRPSYNEQFF.

The gene calls are TRBV10-1 and TRBJ2-7, with D perhaps TRBD2 (6 bases). Germline V gives CDR1 WNHNN, CDR2 SYGVQD (reference sequence). V lost 0 bases and J 6 bases, leaving 9 bases between the germline ends. The CDR3 spans 13 residues. CDR3 sequence: CASSESGGTEQYF. CDR3 bases: TGCGCCAGCAGTGAGTCAGGAGGGACCGAGCAGTACTTC.

The chain combines TRBV10-3 with TRBJ2-3, with D maybe TRBD1 (5 bases). CDR1 and CDR2 (germline): ENHRY, SYGVKD. CDR3 length equals 14 residues. V lost 3 bases to trimming and J lost 2 bases, with 9 bases between them. The CDR3 DNA reads as TGTGCCATCAGTGACCAGGGCTACACAGATACGCAGTATTTT. Its translation is CAISDQGYTDTQYF.

V gene TRBV19 combines with J gene TRBJ2-1, with 7 bases that match TRBD2. Germline assignment: CDR1 LNHDA and CDR2 SQIVND (reference sequence). The CDR3 extends over 14 amino acids. V gave up 7 bases and J gave up 2 bases; unmatched junction bases: 5. CDR3 residues: CASNGEGAYNEQFF. The CDR3 DNA reads as TGTGCCAGTAACGGGGAGGGTGCCTACAATGAGCAGTTCTTC.

The chain employs TRBV21-1 and TRBJ1-6. TRBV21-1 is annotated as a pseudogene. The CDR3 has 14 residues. This CDR3 is CASSLEPTGSPLHF. DNA of the CDR3: TGTGCCAGCAGCCTCGAACCGACGGGATCACCCCTCCACTTT.